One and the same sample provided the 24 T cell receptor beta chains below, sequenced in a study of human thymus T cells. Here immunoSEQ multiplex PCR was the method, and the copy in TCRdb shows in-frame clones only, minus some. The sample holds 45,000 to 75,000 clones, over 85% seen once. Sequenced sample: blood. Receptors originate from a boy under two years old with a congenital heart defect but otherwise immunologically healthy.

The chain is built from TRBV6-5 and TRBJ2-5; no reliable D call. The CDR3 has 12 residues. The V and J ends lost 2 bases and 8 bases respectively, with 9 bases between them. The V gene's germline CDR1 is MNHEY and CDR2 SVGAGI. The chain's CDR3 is CASSYDPPTQYF. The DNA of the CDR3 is TGTGCCAGCAGTTACGATCCCCCCACCCAGTACTTC.

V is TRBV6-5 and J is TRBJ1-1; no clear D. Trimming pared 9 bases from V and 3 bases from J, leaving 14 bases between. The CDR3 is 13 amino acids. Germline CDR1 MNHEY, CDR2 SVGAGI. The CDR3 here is CASFMGWDTEAFF. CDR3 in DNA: TGTGCCAGTTTTATGGGATGGGACACTGAAGCTTTCTTT.

This chain's CDR3 is CASSLQGSTDTQYF. CDR3 DNA: TGTGCCAGCAGCTTACAGGGTAGCACAGATACGCAGTATTTT. The chain links TRBV7-3 to TRBJ2-3; the D gene is possibly TRBD1 (5 bases). Per germline, CDR1 SGHTA and CDR2 FQGTGA. Trimming cost V 2 bases and J 0 bases, with 6 bases left between them. The length of the CDR3 is 14 residues.

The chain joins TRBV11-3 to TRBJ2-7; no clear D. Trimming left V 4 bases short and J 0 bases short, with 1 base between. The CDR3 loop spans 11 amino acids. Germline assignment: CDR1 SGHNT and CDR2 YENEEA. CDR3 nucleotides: TGTGCCAGCAGCTCCTCCTACGAGCAGTACTTC. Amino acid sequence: CASSSSYEQYF.

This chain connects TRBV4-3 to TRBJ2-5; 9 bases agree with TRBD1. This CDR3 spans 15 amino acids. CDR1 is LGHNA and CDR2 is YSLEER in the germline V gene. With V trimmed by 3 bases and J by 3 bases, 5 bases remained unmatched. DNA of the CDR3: TGCGCCAGCAGCCAGGGACAGGGAAGAGAAGAGACCCAGTACTTC. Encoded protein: CASSQGQGREETQYF.

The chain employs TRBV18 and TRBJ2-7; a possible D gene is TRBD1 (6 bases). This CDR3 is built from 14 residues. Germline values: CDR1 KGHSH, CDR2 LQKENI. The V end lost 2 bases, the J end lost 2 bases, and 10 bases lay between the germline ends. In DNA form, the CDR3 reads TGTGCCAGCTCACCATCGACAGGCACCTACGAGCAGTACTTC. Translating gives CASSPSTGTYEQYF.

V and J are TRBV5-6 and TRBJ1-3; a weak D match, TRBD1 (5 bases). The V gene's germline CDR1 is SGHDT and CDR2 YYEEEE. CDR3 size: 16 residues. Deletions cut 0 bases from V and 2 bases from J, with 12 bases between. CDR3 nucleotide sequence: TGTGCCAGCAGCTTGGCGGCTCTCAGGGCTGGAAACACCATATATTTT. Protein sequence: CASSLAALRAGNTIYF.

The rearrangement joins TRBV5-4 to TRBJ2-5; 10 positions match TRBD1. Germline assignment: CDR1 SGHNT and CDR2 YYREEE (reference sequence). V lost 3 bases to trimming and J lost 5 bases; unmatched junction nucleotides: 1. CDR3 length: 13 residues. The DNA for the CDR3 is TGTGCCAGCAGCTGGGGACAGGGGGAGACCCAGTACTTC. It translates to CASSWGQGETQYF.

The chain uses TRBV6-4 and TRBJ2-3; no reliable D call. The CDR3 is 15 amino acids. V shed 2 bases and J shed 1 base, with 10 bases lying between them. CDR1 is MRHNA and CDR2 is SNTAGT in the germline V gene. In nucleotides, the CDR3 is TGTGCCAGCAGTGACCACGGACCACGCACAGATACGCAGTATTTT. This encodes CASSDHGPRTDTQYF.

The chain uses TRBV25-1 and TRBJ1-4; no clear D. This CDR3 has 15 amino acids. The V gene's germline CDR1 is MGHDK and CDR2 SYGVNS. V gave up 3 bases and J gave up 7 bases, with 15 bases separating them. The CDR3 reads CASSDSTGGGEKLFF. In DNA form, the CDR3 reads TGTGCCAGCAGTGATTCGACGGGAGGCGGTGAAAAACTGTTTTTT.

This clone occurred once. CDR3 in DNA: TGTGCCAGCAGCGGGACAGGGCCCTCCGAGCAGTACTTC. Translation gives CASSGTGPSEQYF. The chain carries TRBV9 and TRBJ2-7; 8 bases agree with TRBD1. V lost 3 bases to trimming and J lost 6 bases; unmatched junction nucleotides: 5. CDR3 length: 13 residues. Germline assignment: CDR1 SGDLS and CDR2 YYNGEE.

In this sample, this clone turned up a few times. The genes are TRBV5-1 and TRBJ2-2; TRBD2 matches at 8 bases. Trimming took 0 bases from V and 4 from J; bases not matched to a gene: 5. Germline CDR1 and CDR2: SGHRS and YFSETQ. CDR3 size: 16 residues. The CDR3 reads CASSLALAGATGELFF. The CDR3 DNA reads TGCGCCAGCAGCTTGGCCCTAGCGGGCGCCACCGGGGAGCTGTTTTTT.

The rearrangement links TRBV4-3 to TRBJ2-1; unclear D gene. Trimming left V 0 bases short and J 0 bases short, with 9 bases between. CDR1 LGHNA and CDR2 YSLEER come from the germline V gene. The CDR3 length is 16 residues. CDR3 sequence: CASSQDRAGSYNEQFF. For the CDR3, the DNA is TGCGCCAGCAGCCAAGATAGGGCAGGCTCCTACAATGAGCAGTTCTTC.

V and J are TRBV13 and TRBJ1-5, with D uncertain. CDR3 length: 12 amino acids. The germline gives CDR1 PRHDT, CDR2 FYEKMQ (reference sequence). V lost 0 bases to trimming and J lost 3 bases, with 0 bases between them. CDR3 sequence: CASSLGNQPQHF. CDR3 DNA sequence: TGTGCCAGCAGCTTAGGCAATCAGCCCCAGCATTTT.

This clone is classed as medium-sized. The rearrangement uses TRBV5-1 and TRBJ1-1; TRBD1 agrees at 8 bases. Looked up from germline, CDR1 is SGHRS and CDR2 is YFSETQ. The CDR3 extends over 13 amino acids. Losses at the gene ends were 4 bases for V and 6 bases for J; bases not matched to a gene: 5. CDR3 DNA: TGCGCCAGCAGCGATGACAGGGGAGCTGAAGCTTTCTTT. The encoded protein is CASSDDRGAEAFF. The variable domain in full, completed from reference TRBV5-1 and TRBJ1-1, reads KAGVTQTPRYLIKTRGQQVTLSCSPISGHRSVSWYQQTPGQGLQFLFEYFSETQRNKGNFPGRFSGRQFSNSRSEMNVSTLELGDSALYLCASSDDRGAEAFFGQGTRLTVV.

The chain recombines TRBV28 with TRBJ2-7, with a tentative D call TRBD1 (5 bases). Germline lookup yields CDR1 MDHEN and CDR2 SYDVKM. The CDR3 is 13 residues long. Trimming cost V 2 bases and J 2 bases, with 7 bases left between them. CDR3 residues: CASSLRTTYEQYF. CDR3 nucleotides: TGTGCCAGCAGTTTAAGGACAACCTACGAGCAGTACTTC.

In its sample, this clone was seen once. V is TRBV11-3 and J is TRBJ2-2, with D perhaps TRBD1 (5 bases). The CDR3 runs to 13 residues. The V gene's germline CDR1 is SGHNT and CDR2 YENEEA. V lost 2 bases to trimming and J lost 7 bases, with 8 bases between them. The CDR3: CASSLQGGGELFF. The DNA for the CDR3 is TGTGCCAGCAGCTTACAGGGCGGCGGGGAGCTGTTTTTT. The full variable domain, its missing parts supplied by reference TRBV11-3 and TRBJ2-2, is EAGVVQSPRYKIIEKKQPVAFWCNPISGHNTLYWYLQNLGQGPELLIRYENEEAVDDSQLPKDRFSAERLKGVDSTLKIQPAELGDSAVYLCASSLQGGGELFFGEGSRLTVL.

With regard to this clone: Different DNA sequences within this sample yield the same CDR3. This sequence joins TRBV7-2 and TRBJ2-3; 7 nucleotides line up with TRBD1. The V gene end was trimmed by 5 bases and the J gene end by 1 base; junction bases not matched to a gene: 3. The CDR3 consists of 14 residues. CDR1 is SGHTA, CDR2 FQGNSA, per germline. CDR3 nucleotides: TGTGCCAGCAGCCCTGACAGGGGCACAGATACGCAGTATTTT. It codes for CASSPDRGTDTQYF. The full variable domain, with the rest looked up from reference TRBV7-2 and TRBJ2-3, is GAGVSQSPSNKVTEKGKDVELRCDPISGHTALYWYRQSLGQGLEFLIYFQGNSAPDKSGLPSDRFSAERTGGSVSTLTIQRTQQEDSAVYLCASSPDRGTDTQYFGPGTRLTVL.

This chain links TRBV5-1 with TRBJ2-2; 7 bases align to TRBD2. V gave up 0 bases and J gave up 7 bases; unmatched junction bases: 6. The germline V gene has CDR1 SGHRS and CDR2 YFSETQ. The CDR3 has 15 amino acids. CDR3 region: CASSLGAGVHGELFF. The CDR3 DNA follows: TGCGCCAGCAGCTTGGGTGCGGGAGTACACGGGGAGCTGTTTTTT.

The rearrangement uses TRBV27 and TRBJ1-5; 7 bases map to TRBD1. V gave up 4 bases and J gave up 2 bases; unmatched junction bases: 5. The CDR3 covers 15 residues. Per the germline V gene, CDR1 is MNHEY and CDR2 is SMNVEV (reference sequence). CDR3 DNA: TGTGCCAGCAGTTACGAGGGGGCTGGCAATCAGCCCCAGCATTTT. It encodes CASSYEGAGNQPQHF.

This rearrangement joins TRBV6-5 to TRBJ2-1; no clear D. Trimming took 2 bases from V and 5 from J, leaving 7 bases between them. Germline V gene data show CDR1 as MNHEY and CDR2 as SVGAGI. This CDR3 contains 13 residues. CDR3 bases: TGTGCCAGCAGTTACAGGGTGAACAATGAGCAGTTCTTC. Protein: CASSYRVNNEQFF.

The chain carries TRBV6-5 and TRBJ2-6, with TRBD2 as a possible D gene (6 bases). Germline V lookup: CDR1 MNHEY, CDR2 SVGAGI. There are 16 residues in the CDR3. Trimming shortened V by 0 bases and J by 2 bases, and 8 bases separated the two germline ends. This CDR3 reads CASSYSGGTGANVLTF. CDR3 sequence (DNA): TGTGCCAGCAGTTACTCGGGGGGAACTGGGGCCAACGTCCTGACTTTC.

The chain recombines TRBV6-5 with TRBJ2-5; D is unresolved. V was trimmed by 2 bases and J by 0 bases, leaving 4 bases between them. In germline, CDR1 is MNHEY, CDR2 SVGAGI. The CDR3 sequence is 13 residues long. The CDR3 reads CASSYRYQETQYF. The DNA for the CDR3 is TGTGCCAGCAGTTACCGGTACCAAGAGACCCAGTACTTC.

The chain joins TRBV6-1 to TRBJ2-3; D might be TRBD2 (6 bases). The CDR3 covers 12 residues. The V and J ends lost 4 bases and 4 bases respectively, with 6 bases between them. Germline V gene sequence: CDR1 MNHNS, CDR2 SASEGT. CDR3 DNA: TGTGCCAGCAGTGCGGGGGCAGATACGCAGTATTTT. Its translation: CASSAGADTQYF.